These 17 T cell receptor beta chains came from one sample sequenced in a study of blood T cell repertoires in COVID-19. Some clones are missing from TCRdb's copy, which holds only in-frame ones; the method was immunoSEQ multiplex PCR. The table lists approximately 220,000 clones, just under 90% of them singletons. The sequenced sample was PBMCs or T cells enriched from blood (not recorded which). The origin of the receptors is a young woman with acute COVID-19.

The V gene is TRBV25-1, the J gene TRBJ1-3; D is perhaps TRBD1 (5 bases). Germline values: CDR1 MGHDK, CDR2 SYGVNS. Between the trimmed V and J ends, which lost 4 bases and 1 base, there was a span of 11 bases. CDR3 length: 15 amino acids. CDR3 DNA sequence: TGTGCCAGCAGTGGGGCGGGGGGATCTGGAAACACCATATATTTT. Translation gives CASSGAGGSGNTIYF. Together with reference TRBV25-1 and TRBJ1-3, the CDR3 gives the full variable domain: EADIYQTPRYLVIGTGKKITLECSQTMGHDKMYWYQQDPGMELHLIHYSYGVNSTEKGDLSSESTVSRIRTEHFPLTLESARPSHTSQYLCASSGAGGSGNTIYFGEGSWLTVV.

The rearrangement links TRBV5-4 to TRBJ1-1, with 9 bases that match TRBD1. This CDR3 is built from 15 residues. Germline-derived CDR1 and CDR2 are SGHNT and YYREEE (reference sequence). V lost 1 base to trimming and J lost 6 bases; unmatched junction nucleotides: 7. In DNA form, the CDR3 reads TGTGCCAGCAGCTTGATCCGAGACAGGGGGTCTGAAGCTTTCTTT. It yields the protein CASSLIRDRGSEAFF.

This clone has just a few counts. The chain uses TRBV7-7 and TRBJ2-5; 8 bases fit TRBD1. CDR3 size: 13 residues. Germline V gene data show CDR1 as SSHAT and CDR2 as FNYEAQ (reference sequence). V was clipped by 4 bases and J by 6 bases; unmatched bases: 4. CDR3 nucleotides: TGTGCCAGCAGCTCGGACAGGGTCCAGACCCAGTACTTC. It is translated as CASSSDRVQTQYF.

The rearrangement joins TRBV5-5 to TRBJ2-7, with D perhaps TRBD1 (5 bases). The CDR3 length is 14 residues. The germline V and J ends were trimmed by 4 bases and 2 bases, with 13 bases remaining between them. The germline CDR1 and CDR2 sequences are SGHKS and YYEKEE (reference sequence). The CDR3 here is CASSIPTDPYEQYF. The CDR3 nucleotides are TGTGCCAGCAGCATTCCGACAGACCCCTACGAGCAGTACTTC.

Only one count was recorded for this clone. This chain links TRBV11-2 with TRBJ1-2; D is possibly TRBD1 (5 bases). Germline V gene data show CDR1 as SGHAT and CDR2 as FQNNGV. This CDR3 is 13 amino acids long. V was clipped by 0 bases and J by 7 bases, with 9 bases between them. The CDR3 nucleotides read TGTGCCAGCAGCTTAGAACGGGGGGGTGGCTACACCTTC. Residues: CASSLERGGGYTF.

This clone was seen once. This chain uses TRBV5-1 with TRBJ2-5; no reliable D call. Per germline, CDR1 SGHRS and CDR2 YFSETQ. The CDR3 has 13 residues. V dropped 0 bases and J dropped 5 bases, with 8 bases sitting between them. CDR3 protein: CASSLDEWETQYF. The CDR3 DNA sequence: TGCGCCAGCAGCTTGGACGAGTGGGAGACCCAGTACTTC. The full variable domain, its missing parts supplied by reference TRBV5-1 and TRBJ2-5, is KAGVTQTPRYLIKTRGQQVTLSCSPISGHRSVSWYQQTPGQGLQFLFEYFSETQRNKGNFPGRFSGRQFSNSRSEMNVSTLELGDSALYLCASSLDEWETQYFGPGTRLLVL.

The rearrangement uses TRBV12-3 or TRBV12-4 and TRBJ1-1, with D unclear. With 7 bases removed from V and 0 bases from J, the gap between germline ends came to 9 bases. CDR3 length equals 13 residues. The CDR3 region has the DNA TGTGCCAGCACGTTTTCTATGAACACTGAAGCTTTCTTT. Protein product: CASTFSMNTEAFF.

This rearrangement joins TRBV6-5 to TRBJ2-3; TRBD1 matches at 10 bases. The CDR3 contains 16 residues. Per germline, CDR1 MNHEY and CDR2 SVGAGI. The V segment lost 2 bases and the J segment 1 base; nucleotides outside the gene matches: 3. The DNA of the CDR3 is TGTGCCAGCAGTTACGGTGGGACAGGGGGCACAGATACGCAGTATTTT. Its protein product is CASSYGGTGGTDTQYF.

This chain uses TRBV6-5 with TRBJ1-4; D ambiguous. The CDR3 length is 15 residues. Trimming shortened V by 6 bases and J by 0 bases, and 11 bases separated the two germline ends. Per the germline V gene, CDR1 is MNHEY and CDR2 is SVGAGI. CDR3 DNA: TGTGCCAGCAGGCACAACCCAGCAACTAATGAAAAACTGTTTTTT. This translates into CASRHNPATNEKLFF.

CDR3 amino acids: CASRAMPGQGGGYTF. In DNA, the CDR3 is TGCGCCAGCAGGGCTATGCCGGGACAGGGGGGAGGCTACACCTTC. The chain couples TRBV5-1 to TRBJ1-2; 11 bases align to TRBD1. J lost 8 bases, V lost 5 bases, and 11 bases had no gene match. CDR1 SGHRS and CDR2 YFSETQ come from the germline V gene. The CDR3 spans 15 residues.

V gene TRBV4-1 combines with J gene TRBJ1-5; D unresolved. V lost 0 bases to trimming and J lost 7 bases, with 10 bases between them. Germline V lookup: CDR1 MGHRA, CDR2 YSYEKL. This CDR3 has 14 amino acids. DNA of the CDR3: TGCGCCAGCAGCCAAGAAACAGCGGGGCAGCCCCAGCATTTT. This sequence encodes CASSQETAGQPQHF.

The gene calls are TRBV7-9 and TRBJ1-5; TRBD1 aligns across 7 bases. After removal of 1 base from V and 6 bases from J, the junction contained 6 bases not matched to a gene. Germline V gives CDR1 SEHNR, CDR2 FQNEAQ (reference sequence). This CDR3 has 15 residues. In nucleotides, the CDR3 is TGTGCCAGCAGCTTAGGTCGGCAGGGGGGTCAGCCCCAGCATTTT. Translated, it gives CASSLGRQGGQPQHF.

Here the CDR3 DNA reads TGCGCCAGCAGCTCGGGACTAGCGGGGGACAATGAGCAGTTCTTC. It specifies CASSSGLAGDNEQFF. The chain has TRBV5-1 and TRBJ2-1, with TRBD2 matching 14 bases. J lost 5 bases, V lost 3 bases, and 1 base had no gene match. The CDR3 contains 15 residues. Germline V CDR1 and CDR2: SGHRS, YFSETQ.

The chain combines TRBV7-9 with TRBJ1-5; 8 nucleotides align to TRBD1. The germline V gene encodes CDR1 SEHNR and CDR2 FQNEAQ (reference sequence). V lost 5 bases and J lost 9; bases outside the gene matches: 6. The CDR3 totals 13 residues. The CDR3: CASSPGGAGPQHF. The CDR3 coding sequence is TGTGCCAGCAGCCCAGGGGGCGCGGGGCCCCAGCATTTT.

The rearrangement links TRBV3-1 (or the pseudogene TRBV3-2) to TRBJ2-2, with a possible D match to TRBD2 (6 bases). This CDR3 has 15 amino acids. V was cut by 4 bases and J by 5 bases, with 14 bases left in between. Germline V gene lookup returns CDR1 LGHDT and CDR2 YNNKEL (reference sequence). In DNA form, the CDR3 reads TGTGCCAGCAGCCCTTACCCGGGGGTTACCGGGGAGCTGTTTTTT. This gives the protein CASSPYPGVTGELFF.

J is TRBJ1-1 and V is TRBV28, with 9 bases matching TRBD1. The V segment lost 5 bases and the J segment 1 base; nucleotides outside the gene matches: 5. The CDR3 runs to 15 residues. Per germline, CDR1 MDHEN and CDR2 SYDVKM. The CDR3 DNA is TGTGCCAGCAGTCTACTGACAGGGGGGAACACTGAAGCTTTCTTT. It specifies CASSLLTGGNTEAFF.

The chain is built from TRBV9 and TRBJ2-2; D call uncertain. Germline V gives CDR1 SGDLS, CDR2 YYNGEE. V dropped 3 bases and J dropped 0 bases, with 15 bases sitting between them. The CDR3 has 17 amino acids. The chain's CDR3 is CASSDPLVAANTGELFF. DNA for the CDR3: TGTGCCAGCAGCGACCCCCTGGTGGCCGCGAACACCGGGGAGCTGTTTTTT.